This is a list of T cell receptor beta chains from one sample in a study of T cells after yellow fever vaccination. TCRdb redid the calling of the 5' RACE reads with MiXCR, one entry per CDR3 protein. The sample lists approximately 330,000 distinct CDR3 sequences, roughly 4% seen once, with about 26% in the top ten. The specimen comprised PBMCs, sampled 5 days after the yellow fever booster vaccination. Receptor source: a man between 18 and 29 years old who received the YFV17D yellow fever vaccine. Both conserved end residues are part of each CDR3. The order of the fields is clone size, D gene, J gene, V gene, CDR3 DNA, CDR3 protein. D genes are given only for firm matches. Clone size, where shown, is once, few, many, or a class for clones that have expanded.

clone_size: few
d_call: NA
j_call: TRBJ2-6
v_call: TRBV5-6
cdr3_nt: TGTGCCAGCAGCCGGGCCAACGTCCTGACTTTC
cdr3_aa: CASSRANVLTF

clone_size: many
d_call: NA
j_call: TRBJ2-2
v_call: TRBV5-1
cdr3_nt: TGCGCCAGCAGCTCCTTGTTGTCGGGGTCCGGGGAGCTGTTTTTT
cdr3_aa: CASSSLLSGSGELFF

clone_size: few
d_call: NA
j_call: TRBJ1-1
v_call: TRBV9
cdr3_nt: TGTGCCAGCAGCGTAGGGCAGGATCAACTATGGGTGAACACTGAAGCTTTCTTT
cdr3_aa: CASSVGQDQLWVNTEAFF

clone_size: NA
d_call: NA
j_call: TRBJ2-1
v_call: TRBV5-1
cdr3_nt: TGCGCCAGCACCCCCCGTTTTCCCAGATGGTACAATGAGCAGTTCTTC
cdr3_aa: CASTPRFPRWYNEQFF

clone_size: NA
d_call: TRBD1
j_call: TRBJ2-7
v_call: TRBV4-1
cdr3_nt: TGCGCCAGCAGCCAGAACCACAGGGGTGGGTACGAGCAGTACTTC
cdr3_aa: CASSQNHRGGYEQYF

clone_size: NA
d_call: NA
j_call: TRBJ2-3
v_call: TRBV4-1
cdr3_nt: TGCGCCAGCAGCTTATCTCGCGGGATCAGCGGAGATACGCAGTATTTT
cdr3_aa: CASSLSRGISGDTQYF

clone_size: many
d_call: TRBD2
j_call: TRBJ2-1
v_call: TRBV3-1
cdr3_nt: TGTGCCAGCAGCCGACTAGCGGGCCGCTCCTACAATGAGCAGTTCTTC
cdr3_aa: CASSRLAGRSYNEQFF

clone_size: NA
d_call: NA
j_call: TRBJ1-6
v_call: TRBV5-1
cdr3_nt: TGCGCCAGCAGCTCGGACGGCGATTCACCCCTCCACTTT
cdr3_aa: CASSSDGDSPLHF

clone_size: NA
d_call: NA
j_call: TRBJ1-5
v_call: TRBV6-2/TRBV6-3
cdr3_nt: TGTGCCAGCAGTTACTCACAGGTTAATCAGCCCCAGCATTTT
cdr3_aa: CASSYSQVNQPQHF

clone_size: few
d_call: TRBD1
j_call: TRBJ1-1
v_call: TRBV7-8
cdr3_nt: TGTGCCAGCAGCCCTTTCGGGACAGGGGGAACTGAAGCTTTCTTT
cdr3_aa: CASSPFGTGGTEAFF

clone_size: NA
d_call: NA
j_call: TRBJ2-7
v_call: TRBV29-1
cdr3_nt: TGCAGCGTCTCCCGAGGGAGTTCGGGCTCCTACGAGCAGTACTTC
cdr3_aa: CSVSRGSSGSYEQYF

clone_size: few
d_call: NA
j_call: TRBJ2-5
v_call: TRBV28
cdr3_nt: TGTGCCTCTACAAAGGGGGTAGAGACCCAGTACTTC
cdr3_aa: CASTKGVETQYF

clone_size: NA
d_call: NA
j_call: TRBJ2-3
v_call: TRBV7-2
cdr3_nt: TGTGCCAGCAGCGCGGTCGGGACGCAGTATTTT
cdr3_aa: CASSAVGTQYF

clone_size: few
d_call: NA
j_call: TRBJ1-4
v_call: TRBV3-2
cdr3_nt: TGTGCCAGCAGCCAAGATTGGGTTCAGGGAGGCCCCCTTAATGAAAAACTGTTTTTT
cdr3_aa: CASSQDWVQGGPLNEKLFF

clone_size: many
d_call: TRBD1
j_call: TRBJ2-3
v_call: TRBV5-5
cdr3_nt: TGTGCCAGCAGCTTTACTCCGGGACAGAGCACAGATACGCAGTATTTT
cdr3_aa: CASSFTPGQSTDTQYF

clone_size: NA
d_call: NA
j_call: TRBJ2-1
v_call: TRBV7-9
cdr3_nt: TGTGCCAGCAGCCCTCGCGCCGGACAGAGCAATGAGCAGTTCTTC
cdr3_aa: CASSPRAGQSNEQFF

clone_size: few
d_call: TRBD2
j_call: TRBJ2-3
v_call: TRBV27
cdr3_nt: TGTGCCAGCAGTAAAACCGGGGGGGCGTGGGATACGCAGTATTTT
cdr3_aa: CASSKTGGAWDTQYF

clone_size: many
d_call: NA
j_call: TRBJ2-5
v_call: TRBV5-1
cdr3_nt: TGCGCCAGCAGCCTCGGGACCAAACAAGAGACCCAGTACTTC
cdr3_aa: CASSLGTKQETQYF

clone_size: NA
d_call: TRBD1
j_call: TRBJ2-5
v_call: TRBV5-1
cdr3_nt: TGCGCCAGCAGCGTCATGGGACAGGGGCGGGGAGAGACCCAGTACTTC
cdr3_aa: CASSVMGQGRGETQYF

clone_size: NA
d_call: NA
j_call: TRBJ2-3
v_call: TRBV7-9
cdr3_nt: TGTGCCAGCAGCCCTCGGACAGATAGCACAGATACGCAGTATTTT
cdr3_aa: CASSPRTDSTDTQYF

clone_size: few
d_call: TRBD1
j_call: TRBJ2-1
v_call: TRBV4-3
cdr3_nt: TGCGCCAGCAGCCAAGATCGGGACAGGGGGCGCCGGAATATTTATAATGAGCAGTTCTTC
cdr3_aa: CASSQDRDRGRRNIYNEQFF

clone_size: few
d_call: TRBD2
j_call: TRBJ2-2
v_call: TRBV29-1
cdr3_nt: TGCAGCGGAAGGACTAGCGGGGACGTTGGCGGGGAGCTGTTTTTT
cdr3_aa: CSGRTSGDVGGELFF

clone_size: few
d_call: NA
j_call: TRBJ1-4
v_call: TRBV20-1
cdr3_nt: TGCAGTGCCCAGACAGCTAATGAAAAACTGTTTTTT
cdr3_aa: CSAQTANEKLFF

clone_size: few
d_call: NA
j_call: TRBJ1-2
v_call: TRBV12-3/TRBV12-4
cdr3_nt: TGTGCCAGCAGTTTTTCTGGTGCCGGTGGCTACACCTTC
cdr3_aa: CASSFSGAGGYTF

clone_size: few
d_call: TRBD1
j_call: TRBJ2-2
v_call: TRBV5-6
cdr3_nt: TGTGCCAGCAGCTTGGGAGACAGGGCCGGGTCCGGGGAGCTGTTTTTT
cdr3_aa: CASSLGDRAGSGELFF

clone_size: NA
d_call: NA
j_call: TRBJ1-1
v_call: TRBV5-1
cdr3_nt: TGCGCCAGCAGCCTCTCAGGGGATTGGAACACTGAAGCTTTCTTT
cdr3_aa: CASSLSGDWNTEAFF

clone_size: many
d_call: TRBD1
j_call: TRBJ2-2
v_call: TRBV6-2/TRBV6-3
cdr3_nt: TGTGCCAGCGGGGACAGGGAGAATTCGGGCACCGGGGAGCTGTTTTTT
cdr3_aa: CASGDRENSGTGELFF

clone_size: NA
d_call: NA
j_call: TRBJ1-1
v_call: TRBV9
cdr3_nt: TGTGCCAGCAGAGCGGTGGGAACCCTGAACACTGAAGCTTTCTTT
cdr3_aa: CASRAVGTLNTEAFF

clone_size: once
d_call: NA
j_call: TRBJ2-6
v_call: TRBV11-1
cdr3_nt: TGTGCCAGCTGGTCACAGGCCTCTGGGGCCAACGTCCTGACTTTC
cdr3_aa: CASWSQASGANVLTF

clone_size: many
d_call: NA
j_call: TRBJ2-1
v_call: TRBV7-9
cdr3_nt: TGTGCCAGCAGCTTAGTAGATGAGCAGTTCTTC
cdr3_aa: CASSLVDEQFF

clone_size: NA
d_call: TRBD2
j_call: TRBJ2-1
v_call: TRBV3-1
cdr3_nt: TGTGCCAGCAGCCAAGATCCCCTAGCGGGGGGTTCAGGTGAGCAGTTCTTC
cdr3_aa: CASSQDPLAGGSGEQFF

clone_size: many
d_call: NA
j_call: TRBJ2-4
v_call: TRBV12-3/TRBV12-4
cdr3_nt: TGTGCCAGCAGTCCAAGGGGGGTCTGGAGACCTGAAGCCAAAAACATTCAGTACTTC
cdr3_aa: CASSPRGVWRPEAKNIQYF

clone_size: few
d_call: NA
j_call: TRBJ2-1
v_call: TRBV5-1
cdr3_nt: TGCGCCAGCAGCTTGTTCAATGAGCAGTTCTTC
cdr3_aa: CASSLFNEQFF

clone_size: many
d_call: NA
j_call: TRBJ2-1
v_call: TRBV5-1
cdr3_nt: TGCGCCAGCAGCCCCGGTCCCCGAGGGTTCTACAATGAGCAGTTCTTC
cdr3_aa: CASSPGPRGFYNEQFF

clone_size: NA
d_call: TRBD1
j_call: TRBJ1-5
v_call: TRBV10-1
cdr3_nt: TGCGCCAGCAGGGAGGGGGACAGGGTGAATCAGCCCCAGCATTTT
cdr3_aa: CASREGDRVNQPQHF

clone_size: few
d_call: NA
j_call: TRBJ1-1
v_call: TRBV27
cdr3_nt: TGTGCCAGCAGTTTTCGCAGGGACTCAACGGAAGCTTTCTTT
cdr3_aa: CASSFRRDSTEAFF

clone_size: NA
d_call: NA
j_call: TRBJ2-1
v_call: TRBV19
cdr3_nt: TGTGCCAGTAGGGTACAGGGAAATCCGCTGCTGGAGCAGTTCTTC
cdr3_aa: CASRVQGNPLLEQFF

clone_size: many
d_call: TRBD2
j_call: TRBJ2-5
v_call: TRBV6-5
cdr3_nt: TGTGCCAGCAGACCTAGTCTTTGGGGGGGGGAGACCCAGTACTTC
cdr3_aa: CASRPSLWGGETQYF

clone_size: many
d_call: TRBD2
j_call: TRBJ2-5
v_call: TRBV12-3/TRBV12-4
cdr3_nt: TGTGCCAGCAGTTTTTTGGGAGGGGAGACCCAGTACTTC
cdr3_aa: CASSFLGGETQYF

clone_size: NA
d_call: NA
j_call: TRBJ1-1
v_call: TRBV6-6
cdr3_nt: TGTGCCAGCAGTTACGGACGGCTGAACACTGAAGCTTTCTTT
cdr3_aa: CASSYGRLNTEAFF

clone_size: NA
d_call: TRBD2
j_call: TRBJ2-1
v_call: TRBV12-3/TRBV12-4
cdr3_nt: TGTGCCAGCACCGTACGGGGAGGGAAGTATGAGCAGTTCTTC
cdr3_aa: CASTVRGGKYEQFF